Following are 27 T cell receptor beta chains from one sample sequenced in a study of shared clonotypes between healthy human individuals. Naive-designated CD8 cells lacked CD45RO, were positively enriched for CCR7, and omitted terminally differentiated effector memory CD45RA+ cells. Assay: immunoSEQ multiplex PCR; the TCRdb copy retains only in-frame clones and omits some. The table records hundreds of thousands of clones, 95% to 96% of them present only once. Sequences were obtained from naive CD8+ T cells sorted from blood. These receptors came from a woman aged 25 to 39 in good health.

The DNA for the CDR3 is TGTGCCTGGAGTGTACCACCGGGGGAAGGGTCCTACGAGCAGTACTTC. Amino acids: CAWSVPPGEGSYEQYF. V is TRBV30 and J is TRBJ2-5; D is possibly TRBD2 (6 bases). The closer fit of TRBJ2-7 to the DNA end suggests the J call may be wrong. Germline V gives CDR1 GTSNPN, CDR2 SVGIG (reference sequence). The CDR3 is 16 residues long.

The CDR3 sequence is CASTVFNEKLFF. The CDR3 nucleotides are TGCGCCAGCACAGTGTTTAATGAAAAACTGTTTTTT. This chain joins TRBV23-1 and TRBJ1-4; D remains ambiguous. TRBV23-1 is marked as an open reading frame, function uncertain. This CDR3 has 12 amino acids. With 7 bases removed from V and 4 bases from J, the gap between germline ends came to 7 bases.

In its sample, this clone was seen once. The chain links TRBV6-1 to TRBJ2-7, with D hard to call. This CDR3 has 15 amino acids. Germline V lookup: CDR1 MNHNS, CDR2 SASEGT. Trimming stripped 2 bases from V and 3 bases from J, with 14 bases between. The CDR3 coding sequence is TGTGCCAGCAGTGAATCCGCGGCTGGGGTCTACGAGCAGTACTTC. This sequence encodes CASSESAAGVYEQYF.

The rearrangement joins TRBV6-5 to TRBJ1-3; D unclear. With 7 bases removed from V and 4 bases from J, the gap between germline ends came to 14 bases. CDR1 and CDR2 from the germline V gene are MNHEY and SVGAGI. CDR3 length: 14 residues. This CDR3 is CASTHGVGGNTIYF. The CDR3 coding sequence is TGTGCCAGCACCCACGGAGTGGGGGGAAACACCATATATTTT.

This chain connects TRBV5-4 to TRBJ2-7, with D hard to call. The germline gives CDR1 SGHNT, CDR2 YYREEE (reference sequence). The V end lost 0 bases, the J end lost 3 bases, and 10 bases lay between the germline ends. This CDR3 comprises 14 residues. The CDR3 here is CASSLGLVDYEQYF. Here the CDR3 DNA reads TGTGCCAGCAGCTTGGGTCTAGTTGACTACGAGCAGTACTTC.

This chain uses TRBV14 with TRBJ2-1; 7 positions agree with TRBD2. Trimming at V came to 3 bases and at J to 5 bases, leaving 10 bases not matched to a gene. The CDR3 runs to 16 residues. CDR1 and CDR2 from the germline V gene are SGHDN and FVKESK. The CDR3, as DNA: TGTGCCAGCAGCCAGTCCGGGACTACCGAGGACAATGAGCAGTTCTTC. This encodes CASSQSGTTEDNEQFF.

This clone was counted once. This sequence joins TRBV19 and TRBJ2-1; a weak D match, TRBD2 (6 bases). Germline V gene sequence: CDR1 LNHDA, CDR2 SQIVND (reference sequence). There are 16 residues in the CDR3. V dropped 5 bases and J dropped 2 bases, with 16 bases sitting between them. Here the CDR3 DNA reads TGTGCCAGTAGTGGGGGAGGCAGGGAGACCTACAATGAGCAGTTCTTC. Translation: CASSGGGRETYNEQFF.

The chain combines TRBV15 with TRBJ2-7, with TRBD1 identical over 10 bases. J lost 6 bases, V lost 3 bases, and 5 bases had no gene match. The CDR3 runs 14 residues. Germline V gene sequence: CDR1 LNHNV, CDR2 YYDKDF (reference sequence). The CDR3 is CATSRTTGGSEQYF. The CDR3 coding sequence is TGTGCCACCAGCAGGACGACAGGGGGCAGCGAGCAGTACTTC. Full variable domain (outside the CDR3, taken from reference TRBV15 and TRBJ2-7): DAMVIQNPRYQVTQFGKPVTLSCSQTLNHNVMYWYQQKSSQAPKLLFHYYDKDFNNEADTPDNFQSRRPNTSFCFLDIRSPGLGDTAMYLCATSRTTGGSEQYFGPGTRLTVT.

V usage is TRBV19 and J usage is TRBJ2-1; TRBD2 matches 11 bases. The CDR3 spans 15 residues. V dropped 3 bases and J dropped 4; count of bases not matched to a gene: 2. CDR1 and CDR2 (germline): LNHDA, SQIVND (reference sequence). The CDR3 protein is CASSISGRAYNEQFF. As DNA, the CDR3 is TGTGCCAGTAGTATTAGCGGGAGGGCTTACAATGAGCAGTTCTTC. Based on the CDR3 plus reference TRBV19 and TRBJ2-1, the full variable domain is DGGITQSPKYLFRKEGQNVTLSCEQNLNHDAMYWYRQDPGQGLRLIYYSQIVNDFQKGDIAEGYSVSREKKESFPLTVTSAQKNPTAFYLCASSISGRAYNEQFFGPGTRLTVL.

The rearrangement uses TRBV19 and TRBJ2-1, with 11 bases matching TRBD2. Per germline, CDR1 LNHDA and CDR2 SQIVND (reference sequence). With V trimmed by 7 bases and J by 3 bases, 2 bases remained unmatched. The length of the CDR3 is 14 residues. Here the CDR3 reads CASKTSGNYNEQFF. The CDR3, as DNA: TGTGCCAGTAAGACTAGCGGGAACTACAATGAGCAGTTCTTC.

The V gene is TRBV5-1, the J gene TRBJ2-2, with D perhaps matching TRBD2 (6 bases). Trimming took 4 bases from V and 2 from J, leaving 12 bases between them. This CDR3 contains 15 residues. Germline values: CDR1 SGHRS, CDR2 YFSETQ. The CDR3, as DNA: TGCGCCAGCAGCCCCCCGGGACTCAACACCGGGGAGCTGTTTTTT. It yields the protein CASSPPGLNTGELFF.

This chain uses TRBV11-2 with TRBJ1-1; no definite D call. V gave up 6 bases and J gave up 0 bases, with 5 bases separating them. Germline assignment: CDR1 SGHAT and CDR2 FQNNGV. The CDR3 loop spans 12 amino acids. The CDR3 protein is CASSGVNTEAFF. The CDR3 DNA reads as TGTGCCAGCAGTGGAGTGAACACTGAAGCTTTCTTT.

The genes are TRBV19 and TRBJ2-1; 12 nucleotides agree with TRBD2. The CDR3 is 14 amino acids. Germline values: CDR1 LNHDA, CDR2 SQIVND (reference sequence). The J segment lost 8 bases and the V segment lost 5 bases, leaving 4 bases of the junction unmatched. The CDR3 is CASSPRLAGDEQFF. The CDR3 DNA reads as TGTGCCAGTAGTCCGAGACTAGCGGGGGATGAGCAGTTCTTC.

V usage is TRBV2 and J usage is TRBJ1-1, with D possibly TRBD1 on 5 matching bases. V lost 7 bases and J 0 bases, leaving 12 bases between the germline ends. Germline CDR1 reads SNHLY; CDR2 reads FYNNEI. The CDR3 has 14 residues. CDR3 amino acids: CASNPDSLNTEAFF. CDR3 bases: TGTGCCAGCAACCCTGACAGCCTGAACACTGAAGCTTTCTTT.

In this sample, this clone turned up once. The chain uses TRBV4-2 and TRBJ2-1; no firm D call. This CDR3 is 13 amino acids long. Per the germline V gene, CDR1 is LGHNA and CDR2 is YNFKEQ. The V end lost 1 base, the J end lost 8 bases, and 9 bases lay between the germline ends. The chain's CDR3 is CASSQGRQYEQFF. CDR3 sequence (DNA): TGTGCCAGCAGCCAAGGTCGTCAATATGAGCAGTTCTTC.

The chain is built from TRBV4-2 and TRBJ2-2; possibly TRBD2 for D (6 bases). CDR3 size: 11 residues. Germline V CDR1 and CDR2: LGHNA, YNFKEQ. With 8 bases removed from V and 6 bases from J, the gap between germline ends came to 7 bases. DNA for the CDR3: TGTGCCAGCCGACTAGCCGGGGAGCTGTTTTTT. It encodes CASRLAGELFF.

The chain is built from TRBV28 and TRBJ2-1, with D tentatively TRBD2 (5 bases). With 6 bases removed from V and 4 bases from J, the gap between germline ends came to 16 bases. Germline V gene lookup returns CDR1 MDHEN and CDR2 SYDVKM. The length of the CDR3 is 15 residues. The CDR3 reads CASSSPESGYNEQFF. In DNA form, the CDR3 reads TGTGCCAGCAGCTCCCCTGAGAGCGGTTACAATGAGCAGTTCTTC.

The chain combines TRBV5-1 with TRBJ2-3; 10 positions match TRBD2. The CDR3 is 17 amino acids. Germline V gene sequence: CDR1 SGHRS, CDR2 YFSETQ. V trimming: 4 bases; J trimming: 2 bases; junction bases outside the gene matches: 10. The CDR3 DNA sequence: TGCGCCAGCAGCAGTCGAGGAGCGGGAGGGTTCACAGATACGCAGTATTTT. Protein sequence: CASSSRGAGGFTDTQYF.

This clone was picked up one time. This sequence joins TRBV2 and TRBJ2-7; no clear D gene. V was pared by 4 bases and J by 4 bases, with 8 bases between. The CDR3 is 12 residues long. Germline assignment: CDR1 SNHLY and CDR2 FYNNEI. This CDR3 reads CASSGNSYEQYF. CDR3 DNA sequence: TGTGCCAGCAGTGGAAACAGTTACGAGCAGTACTTC.

The chain uses TRBV7-2 and TRBJ2-1, with TRBD2 identical over 10 bases. Per germline, CDR1 SGHTA and CDR2 FQGNSA. V shed 4 bases, J shed 7 bases, and the junction held 16 bases outside the gene matches. This CDR3 region has 18 residues. CDR3 DNA: TGTGCCAGCAGCTCTAGGGCCCGGCTAGCGGGAGTGAGAAATGAGCAGTTCTTC. This encodes CASSSRARLAGVRNEQFF.

This chain connects TRBV28 to TRBJ1-2, with 11 bases that match TRBD1. The CDR3 consists of 15 residues. Germline lookup yields CDR1 MDHEN and CDR2 SYDVKM. The V and J ends lost 4 bases and 8 bases, in that order; junction bases with no gene match: 9. CDR3 amino acids: CASSSTGTGGRGYTF. CDR3 in DNA: TGTGCCAGCAGTTCAACCGGGACAGGGGGGAGAGGCTACACCTTC.

The V and J genes are TRBV27 and TRBJ1-1; maybe TRBD1 (6 bases). This CDR3 comprises 13 residues. The V end lost 7 bases, the J end lost 2 bases, and 11 bases lay between the germline ends. Germline CDR1 and CDR2: MNHEY and SMNVEV (reference sequence). CDR3 protein: CASTDRINTEAFF. In DNA form, the CDR3 reads TGTGCCAGCACCGACAGGATCAACACTGAAGCTTTCTTT.

This clone was found once. This CDR3 reads CASSLEMAGVNTEAFF. For the CDR3, the DNA is TGCGCCAGCAGCCTCGAAATGGCAGGGGTAAACACTGAAGCTTTCTTT. The J gene is TRBJ1-1, the V gene TRBV5-1, with D perhaps TRBD1 (6 bases). The germline V gene encodes CDR1 SGHRS and CDR2 YFSETQ. V was clipped by 4 bases and J by 2 bases, with 18 bases between them. The CDR3 loop spans 16 amino acids.

V usage is TRBV9 and J usage is TRBJ2-2; 8 bases are a match to TRBD1. Germline CDR1 and CDR2: SGDLS and YYNGEE. The CDR3 totals 15 residues. Losses at the gene ends were 4 bases for V and 4 bases for J; bases not matched to a gene: 6. DNA for the CDR3: TGTGCCAGCAGCTCTTGGACAGGGCTCACCGGGGAGCTGTTTTTT. Translating gives CASSSWTGLTGELFF. Full variable domain (remainder filled in from reference TRBV9 and TRBJ2-2): DSGVTQTPKHLITATGQRVTLRCSPRSGDLSVYWYQQSLDQGLQFLIQYYNGEERAKGNILERFSAQQFPDLHSELNLSSLELGDSALYFCASSSWTGLTGELFFGEGSRLTVL.

The V call is TRBV5-1, the J call TRBJ2-7; D is undetermined. The V and J ends lost 7 bases and 2 bases respectively, with 10 bases between them. The CDR3 totals 12 residues. The germline CDR1 and CDR2 sequences are SGHRS and YFSETQ. The DNA for the CDR3 is TGCGCCAGCTTTGACTCCGCCTACGAGCAGTACTTC. This translates into CASFDSAYEQYF.

DNA for the CDR3: TGTGCCAGCAGCTTAGGGGGGCGGTGGACTTTCTTT. Encoded protein: CASSLGGRWTFF. This chain uses TRBV7-9 with TRBJ1-1; a possible D gene is TRBD1 (6 bases). V lost 1 base and J 12 bases, leaving 12 bases between the germline ends. This CDR3 comprises 12 residues. Germline V gene sequence: CDR1 SEHNR, CDR2 FQNEAQ (reference sequence).

The chain is built from TRBV5-4 and TRBJ2-4, with 7 bases identical to TRBD2. Germline V CDR1 and CDR2: SGHNT, YYREEE (reference sequence). This CDR3 comprises 16 residues. V was pared by 0 bases and J by 3 bases, with 6 bases of the junction left unmatched. CDR3 sequence reads: CASSLARGRVKNIQYF. In DNA, the CDR3 is TGTGCCAGCAGCTTGGCGCGGGGGAGGGTCAAAAACATTCAGTACTTC.